Shown below are 27 T cell receptor beta chains from a single sample sequenced in a study of shared clonotypes between healthy human individuals. Only in-frame clones appear in the TCRdb table, and some are missing; sequencing was by immunoSEQ multiplex PCR. The repertoire holds about 2.1 million clones, with around 93% as singletons. Naive CD8 cells lacked CD45RO and underwent positive selection for CCR7, leaving out terminally differentiated effector memory CD45RA+ cells. The sequencing sample was made of naive CD8+ T cells from PBMCs. These TCRs come from a man between 18 and 29 years old in good health. Some clones in this sample may be carry-over from other donors' samples.

The V and J genes are TRBV4-3 and TRBJ2-3; D unclear. The CDR3 extends over 18 amino acids. The germline V and J ends were trimmed by 0 bases and 1 base, with 17 bases remaining between them. Per germline, CDR1 LGHNA and CDR2 YSLEER. DNA of the CDR3: TGCGCCAGCAGCCAAGATTTCAAGGCGCGGACCCGCACAGATACGCAGTATTTT. Translating gives CASSQDFKARTRTDTQYF.

CDR3 nucleotide sequence: TGTGCCAGTAGTCCTTTTTCAGAGAACCCCCGGGCTTTCTTT. Its protein is CASSPFSENPRAFF. This chain joins TRBV19 and TRBJ1-1; no clear D gene. This CDR3 spans 14 amino acids. Germline loops: CDR1 LNHDA, CDR2 SQIVND (reference sequence). V was cut by 5 bases and J by 11 bases, with 21 bases left in between.

The rearrangement joins TRBV4-3 to TRBJ1-1; the match to TRBD1 covers 7 bases. CDR3 length: 16 residues. The germline CDR1 and CDR2 sequences are LGHNA and YSLEER. The V gene end was trimmed by 0 bases and the J gene end by 3 bases; junction bases not matched to a gene: 7. The CDR3 reads CASSQEPLTGDTEAFF. For the CDR3, the DNA is TGCGCCAGCAGCCAAGAACCCTTAACAGGGGACACTGAAGCTTTCTTT.

The chain recombines TRBV2 with TRBJ2-7; possible D gene TRBD2, 7 bases. This CDR3 is built from 15 residues. The V gene's germline CDR1 is SNHLY and CDR2 FYNNEI. With 6 bases removed from V and 3 bases from J, the gap between germline ends came to 18 bases. The CDR3 loop reads CASREGGQSYYEQYF. CDR3 coding DNA: TGTGCCAGCAGAGAGGGGGGGCAGTCGTACTACGAGCAGTACTTC.

This clone is a singleton in its sample. The CDR3 region has the DNA TGTGCCAGCAGCTTGGGGGAATCTGGAAACACCATATATTTT. Encoded protein: CASSLGESGNTIYF. V usage is TRBV5-6 and J usage is TRBJ1-3; D not certain. V was clipped by 0 bases and J by 1 base, with 5 bases between them. The CDR3 loop spans 14 amino acids. Looked up from germline, CDR1 is SGHDT and CDR2 is YYEEEE.

The V gene is TRBV7-9, the J gene TRBJ1-2, with D unclear. This CDR3 spans 14 amino acids. The V gene's germline CDR1 is SEHNR and CDR2 FQNEAQ (reference sequence). V was trimmed by 8 bases and J by 3 bases, leaving 16 bases between them. In nucleotides, the CDR3 is TGTGCCAGCCGACCGGGAGGCAAGCACTATGGCTACACCTTC. Protein sequence: CASRPGGKHYGYTF. Full variable domain (rest looked up from reference TRBV7-9 and TRBJ1-2): DTGVSQNPRHKITKRGQNVTFRCDPISEHNRLYWYRQTLGQGPEFLTYFQNEAQLEKSRLLSDRFSAERPKGSFSTLEIQRTEQGDSAMYLCASRPGGKHYGYTFGSGTRLTVV.

V is TRBV6-1 and J is TRBJ1-1; 11 bases match TRBD1. This CDR3 has 14 amino acids. The J segment lost 6 bases and the V segment lost 6 bases, leaving 6 bases of the junction unmatched. The germline V gene encodes CDR1 MNHNS and CDR2 SASEGT. For the CDR3, the DNA is TGTGCCAGCAGGCACCGGGACAGGGGGTCTGAAGCTTTCTTT. This translates into CASRHRDRGSEAFF.

The chain uses TRBV9 and TRBJ2-1; 16 bases agree with TRBD2. The V gene end was trimmed by 3 bases and the J gene end by 16 bases; junction bases not matched to a gene: 13. In germline, CDR1 is SGDLS, CDR2 YYNGEE. CDR3 length equals 16 residues. The CDR3 here is CASSGIVGTSGRALFF. The CDR3 DNA is TGTGCCAGCAGCGGAATTGTCGGGACTAGCGGGAGGGCCTTATTCTTC.

This clone was observed a handful of times. The V gene is TRBV19, the J gene TRBJ1-1, with D possibly being TRBD1 (5 bases). The germline gives CDR1 LNHDA, CDR2 SQIVND (reference sequence). Trimming took 4 bases from V and 5 from J, leaving 11 bases between them. The CDR3 runs 13 residues. CDR3 sequence reads: CASSKQVVTEAFF. The CDR3 nucleotides read TGTGCCAGTAGTAAACAGGTGGTAACTGAAGCTTTCTTT.

The V call is TRBV10-1, the J call TRBJ1-1; 9 nucleotides match TRBD1. V trimming: 4 bases; J trimming: 9 bases; junction bases outside the gene matches: 3. The CDR3 has 12 residues. Germline loops: CDR1 WNHNN, CDR2 SYGVQD (reference sequence). DNA of the CDR3: TGCGCCAGCAGTGGGACAGGGGTAAAAGCTTTCTTT. Amino acid sequence: CASSGTGVKAFF.

V gene TRBV9 combines with J gene TRBJ2-1, with TRBD1 matching over 7 bases. The ends lost 0 bases at V and 4 bases at J; junction bases unmatched: 4. CDR3 size: 15 residues. Looked up from germline, CDR1 is SGDLS and CDR2 is YYNGEE. The DNA of the CDR3 is TGTGCCAGCAGCGTAGAGAGGACAGGTTACAATGAGCAGTTCTTC. Its protein product is CASSVERTGYNEQFF.

The rearrangement joins TRBV28 to TRBJ2-3; D is ambiguous. The V and J ends lost 1 base and 8 bases respectively, with 10 bases between them. This CDR3 comprises 13 residues. Germline V gives CDR1 MDHEN, CDR2 SYDVKM. Here the CDR3 reads CASSLLPTSTQYF. CDR3 nucleotides: TGTGCCAGCAGTTTATTGCCCACTTCTACGCAGTATTTT.

The rearrangement joins TRBV28 to TRBJ2-7; D remains unclear. The germline CDR1 and CDR2 sequences are MDHEN and SYDVKM. The CDR3 totals 12 residues. V lost 9 bases and J lost 4, with 13 bases in between. CDR3 sequence: CARPPPLYEQYF. As DNA, the CDR3 is TGTGCCAGGCCCCCTCCCTTATACGAGCAGTACTTC.

The rearrangement uses TRBV2 and TRBJ2-7; D may be TRBD2 (6 bases). CDR1 and CDR2 (germline): SNHLY, FYNNEI. The CDR3 is 13 residues long. V lost 10 bases and J 1 base, leaving 14 bases between the germline ends. DNA of the CDR3: TGTGCCAACCGGGGACTCGGTTCCTACGAGCAGTACTTC. It translates to CANRGLGSYEQYF.

V usage is TRBV19 and J usage is TRBJ2-7; a weak D match, TRBD2 (6 bases). V was trimmed by 6 bases and J by 6 bases, leaving 9 bases between them. This CDR3 region has 11 residues. Germline CDR1 is LNHDA and CDR2 is SQIVND (reference sequence). The CDR3 here is CASRHGGEQYF. The CDR3 region has the DNA TGTGCCAGTAGGCACGGGGGCGAGCAGTACTTC.

V gene TRBV15 combines with J gene TRBJ2-1, with a possible D match to TRBD1 (6 bases). The V and J ends lost 0 bases and 7 bases respectively, with 13 bases between them. In germline, CDR1 is LNHNV, CDR2 YYDKDF (reference sequence). CDR3 length: 15 residues. Written as DNA, the CDR3 is TGTGCCACCAGCAGAGATTGGGGGCTAATGAATGAGCAGTTCTTC. This gives the protein CATSRDWGLMNEQFF.

The rearrangement joins TRBV28 to TRBJ2-7, with 8 bases that match TRBD1. Per germline, CDR1 MDHEN and CDR2 SYDVKM. J was trimmed by 5 bases and V by 5 bases; bases with no gene match: 11. This CDR3 is 15 amino acids long. The CDR3 region is CASSPRTGWENEQYF. Here the CDR3 DNA reads TGTGCCAGCAGTCCCCGGACAGGGTGGGAGAACGAGCAGTACTTC.

About this clone: Other DNA sequences from this sample encode an identical CDR3 as well. The chain has TRBV27 and TRBJ2-7, with D tentatively TRBD1 or TRBD2 (5 bases each). This CDR3 spans 13 amino acids. V was trimmed by 5 bases and J by 0 bases, leaving 8 bases between them. The germline V gene has CDR1 MNHEY and CDR2 SMNVEV (reference sequence). The CDR3 nucleotides are TGTGCCAGCAGTGCAGGGAGCTCCTACGAGCAGTACTTC. Protein product: CASSAGSSYEQYF.

A note on this clone: Different DNA sequences within this sample yield the same CDR3. V and J are TRBV10-3 and TRBJ2-7; tentative D call: TRBD1 (6 bases). The CDR3 sequence is 11 residues long. V gave up 10 bases and J gave up 3 bases, with 10 bases separating them. Germline CDR1 and CDR2: ENHRY and SYGVKD. The CDR3, as DNA: TGTGCCACCCTACAGGGCTACGAGCAGTACTTC. Translating it yields CATLQGYEQYF.

This chain uses TRBV7-9 with TRBJ2-7, with D possibly matching TRBD2 (6 bases). V was trimmed by 6 bases and J by 3 bases, leaving 12 bases between them. CDR3 length: 13 amino acids. The germline V gene has CDR1 SEHNR and CDR2 FQNEAQ (reference sequence). The CDR3 DNA follows: TGTGCCAGCAGACGGGACTCCATCTACGAGCAGTACTTC. As protein: CASRRDSIYEQYF.

A word on this clone: Distinct nucleotide sequences in the sample also encode this CDR3. The J gene is TRBJ2-3, the V gene TRBV19; 8 bases map to TRBD2. Germline loops: CDR1 LNHDA, CDR2 SQIVND (reference sequence). V shed 4 bases, J shed 4 bases, and the junction held 7 bases outside the gene matches. CDR3 length: 15 amino acids. Written as DNA, the CDR3 is TGTGCCAGTAGTACCCGAGCGGGAGCGGCAGATACGCAGTATTTT. Translated: CASSTRAGAADTQYF. Full variable domain (missing parts from reference TRBV19 and TRBJ2-3): DGGITQSPKYLFRKEGQNVTLSCEQNLNHDAMYWYRQDPGQGLRLIYYSQIVNDFQKGDIAEGYSVSREKKESFPLTVTSAQKNPTAFYLCASSTRAGAADTQYFGPGTRLTVL.

The chain employs TRBV29-1 and TRBJ2-6; TRBD1 matches at 9 bases. Trimming removed 5 bases from V and 11 bases from J; junction bases left unmatched: 7. The CDR3 spans 13 residues. Germline lookup yields CDR1 SQVTM and CDR2 ANQGSEA. As DNA, the CDR3 is TGCAGCGTTCCTGACAGGGGGAAGGACGTCCTGACTTTC. Encoded protein: CSVPDRGKDVLTF.

V is TRBV9 and J is TRBJ2-5, with D tentatively TRBD1 or TRBD2 (5 bases each). CDR3 length: 14 residues. Trimming shortened V by 0 bases and J by 4 bases, and 10 bases separated the two germline ends. The germline V gene has CDR1 SGDLS and CDR2 YYNGEE. CDR3 residues: CASSVVGGSETQYF. Written as DNA, the CDR3 is TGTGCCAGCAGCGTAGTTGGGGGATCAGAGACCCAGTACTTC.

This chain uses TRBV11-2 with TRBJ2-7; a possible D gene is TRBD1 (7 bases). This CDR3 comprises 18 residues. Germline CDR1 is SGHAT and CDR2 is FQNNGV. The V end was cut by 2 bases, the J end by 0 bases, with 20 bases between. The CDR3 loop reads CASSLNPINRGLSYEQYF. The DNA for the CDR3 is TGTGCCAGCAGCTTAAACCCCATAAACAGGGGACTCTCCTACGAGCAGTACTTC.

The chain joins TRBV19 to TRBJ2-7, with 8 bases matching TRBD1. The germline CDR1 and CDR2 sequences are LNHDA and SQIVND (reference sequence). The V and J ends lost 0 bases and 5 bases, in that order; junction bases with no gene match: 3. The CDR3 loop spans 14 amino acids. CDR3 in DNA: TGTGCCAGTAGTATAGACAGGGGGCCCGACGAGCAGTACTTC. Protein sequence: CASSIDRGPDEQYF.

The chain uses TRBV27 and TRBJ1-2, with TRBD1 matching 9 bases. V was clipped by 3 bases and J by 7 bases; unmatched bases: 6. Per the germline V gene, CDR1 is MNHEY and CDR2 is SMNVEV (reference sequence). The CDR3 length is 14 residues. CDR3 loop: CASSFIGTGSGYTF. CDR3 bases: TGTGCCAGCAGTTTCATCGGGACAGGGAGTGGCTACACCTTC.

The V and J genes are TRBV14 and TRBJ1-5, with 9 bases aligning to TRBD1. The CDR3 runs to 16 residues. CDR1 SGHDN and CDR2 FVKESK come from the germline V gene. V gave up 4 bases and J gave up 4 bases; unmatched junction bases: 8. DNA for the CDR3: TGTGCCAGCAGCCCAGGACAGGGGACACGGAATCAGCCCCAGCATTTT. Translation: CASSPGQGTRNQPQHF.